This TCR beta chain was captured in a study of shared clonotypes between healthy human individuals. Across the study: Ranging from 18 to 49 in age, donors were two women and three men.

Notes on this clone: Antigen: not known. The sample carries other DNA sequences with the same CDR3.

The CDR3 loop spans 12 amino acids. Trimming removed 2 bases at V and 5 bases at J, with 7 bases between. Germline assignment: CDR1 SGHRS and CDR2 YFSETQ. In the naive CD8 group, cells lacked CD45RO and were positively selected for CCR7, so terminally differentiated effector memory CD45RA+ cells were left out. The authors' processing: Filtering differed for immunoSEQ, which gave only junction sequences without quality scores. Libraries were prepared by immunoSEQ multiplex PCR; TCRdb keeps only in-frame clonotypes and omits some of them. D and trimming come from the DNA, and the V and J calls and clone size come from that table. The sample lists around 620,000 clones; about 95% were seen once. Findings of the study overall: Exclusively blood specimens were collected; tissue repertoires likely differ.

The sequence came from a woman aged 25 to 39 in good health. The sequencing sample was made of naive CD8+ T cells sorted from blood. The gene calls are TRBV5-1 and TRBJ1-1; weak D call: TRBD1 (5 bases). Written as DNA, the CDR3 is TGCGCCAGCAGCTTCGGGGGGACTGAAGCTTTCTTT. Its protein is CASSFGGTEAFF.